This T cell receptor (beta chain) originates from a study of cytomegalovirus exposure and HLA in healthy donors. Study as a whole: The same platform was used for the roughly 120 validation repertoires and the roughly 700 first-cohort repertoires, a later analysis reported.

Study findings and constraints: The TCR clusters that emerged in the first cohort tended, a later analysis found, to co-occur in the 110 or so validation repertoires.

Libraries were prepared by immunoSEQ multiplex PCR; TCRdb keeps only in-frame clonotypes and omits some of them. The sample yields around 400,000 clones, about nine tenths seen once. Germline CDR1 reads LNHDA; CDR2 reads SQIVND (reference sequence). The V end lost 5 bases, the J end lost 6 bases, and 7 bases lay between the germline ends. The CDR3 length is 12 residues. As regards this clone: Its antigen is currently unknown.

This receptor was obtained from a young woman in good health and CMV-seronegative. V gene TRBV19 combines with J gene TRBJ2-2; a weak D match, TRBD2 (6 bases). Sequenced sample: PBMCs. CDR3 sequence (DNA): TGTGCCAGTAGTGGGAGGCCCGGGGAGCTGTTTTTT. This encodes CASSGRPGELFF.